Given below is one TCR beta chain in context. As yet, its antigen is unknown. Trimming stripped 4 bases from V and 5 bases from J, with 12 bases between. Germline assignment: CDR1 SGHTA and CDR2 FQGTGA. The CDR3 has 14 residues. Next came a second PCR, run for roughly 6 to 11 cycles, which used a sample-barcoded 5' primer along with a J-beta primer mix. Each CDR3 protein is one row after TCRdb ran MiXCR on the 5' RACE reads. The sample consists of under 2,000,000 distinct CDR3 sequences, less than 50% of them appearing once. These data belong to a study of blood T cells in healthy people across ages. Study observations and caveats: Estimated diversity across one million T cells was deemed an underestimate.

The rearrangement joins TRBV7-3 to TRBJ2-1; perhaps TRBD1 as D (5 bases). The sequenced sample consisted of blood. This clonotype was sampled from a middle-aged woman in good health. CDR3 residues: CASSSEPGNNEQFF. As DNA, the CDR3 is TGTGCCAGCAGCTCCGAGCCAGGGAACAATGAGCAGTTCTTC.